Listed below are T cell receptor beta chains from one sample, sequenced in a study of T cell repertoires in ileal Crohn's disease. Here immunoSEQ multiplex PCR was the method, and the copy in TCRdb shows in-frame clones only, minus some. The table lists about 4,200 clones, 76% of them singletons, with about 6.6% in the top ten. Sequencing used ileal tissue. These TCRs come from an adult with Crohn's disease. CDR3s include the opening cysteine and the closing phenylalanine or tryptophan. The D gene is left open where the match is weak. Size is stated for part of the rows, as once, few or many counts, or as a class when the clone is expanded.

TRBV10-3,.,TRBJ2-7,.,CAITRGSNEQYF,TGTGCCATCACGAGGGGGAGCAACGAGCAGTACTTC
TRBV28,.,TRBJ2-7,.,CASSQQGYEQYF,TGTGCCAGCAGCCAACAGGGCTACGAGCAGTACTTC
TRBV5-4,.,TRBJ2-7,few,CASSLDNYEQYF,TGTGCCAGCAGCTTGGACAACTACGAGCAGTACTTC
TRBV6-4,TRBD1,TRBJ2-5,.,CASSDSSTRGPQETQYF,TGTGCCAGCAGTGACTCGAGTACCAGGGGGCCCCAAGAGACCCAGTACTTC
TRBV7-6,TRBD1,TRBJ2-1,.,CASSDRDRGFYNEQFF,TGTGCCAGCAGCGACCGGGACAGGGGATTCTACAATGAGCAGTTCTTC
TRBV9,TRBD1,TRBJ1-2,few,CASSVGRSTGGMKGYGYTF,TGTGCCAGCAGCGTAGGACGGTCGACAGGGGGCATGAAGGGCTATGGCTACACCTTC
TRBV27,TRBD1,TRBJ2-7,.,CASRGTGQGYYEQYF,TGTGCCAGCAGGGGTACTGGACAGGGGTACTACGAGCAGTACTTC
TRBV19,.,TRBJ1-1,few,CASSPNRVGTEAFF,TGTGCCAGTAGTCCCAACAGGGTAGGCACTGAAGCTTTCTTT
TRBV27,TRBD1,TRBJ1-2,.,CASSLRGRGHYGYTF,TGTGCCAGCAGTTTAAGGGGGAGGGGGCACTATGGCTACACCTTC
TRBV10-3,.,TRBJ2-7,.,CAISFPGPPPDEQYF,TGTGCCATCAGCTTTCCGGGACCCCCGCCGGACGAGCAGTACTTC
TRBV30,TRBD2,TRBJ2-4,.,CAWSVAGVAYIQYF,TGTGCCTGGAGTGTAGCGGGAGTAGCTTACATTCAGTACTTC
TRBV4-1,TRBD2,TRBJ2-1,.,CASSQEIAGGFYEQFF,TGCGCCAGCAGCCAAGAGATAGCGGGGGGGTTCTATGAGCAGTTCTTC
TRBV7-9,.,TRBJ2-5,.,CASSWSQPTEETQYF,TGTGCCAGCAGCTGGTCGCAACCGACCGAAGAGACCCAGTACTTC
TRBV6-5,TRBD2,TRBJ2-5,.,CASSTGTSGASQYF,TGTGCCAGCAGTACCGGGACTAGCGGGGCGTCCCAGTACTTC
TRBV18,TRBD1,TRBJ1-1,.,CASSPQGLMVDEAFF,TGTGCCAGCTCTCCACAGGGGCTTATGGTGGATGAAGCTTTCTTT
TRBV5-1,TRBD1,TRBJ2-7,.,CASRDDGTGEWEQYF,TGCGCCAGCAGAGATGACGGGACAGGGGAATGGGAGCAGTACTTC
TRBV2,.,TRBJ2-7,.,CASSERGRELDEQYF,TGTGCCAGCAGTGAAAGGGGGCGGGAGCTCGACGAGCAGTACTTC
TRBV6-5,.,TRBJ2-2,.,CASSYSAGRSGELFF,TGTGCCAGCAGTTACTCGGCAGGGAGATCCGGGGAGCTGTTTTTT
TRBV5-1,.,TRBJ1-4,.,CASSSTTTNEKLFF,TGCGCCAGCAGTTCCACAACAACTAATGAAAAACTGTTTTTT
TRBV4-2,TRBD1,TRBJ2-7,.,CASSPWTGERNEQYF,TGTGCCAGCAGCCCGTGGACAGGGGAAAGGAACGAGCAGTACTTC
TRBV5-6,.,TRBJ1-4,.,CASSLEGGKLFF,TGTGCCAGCAGCTTAGAAGGGGGAAAACTGTTTTTT
TRBV20-1,.,TRBJ1-2,.,CSAPVNYGYTF,TGCAGTGCACCGGTTAACTATGGCTACACCTTC
TRBV20-1,.,TRBJ2-5,.,CSNRAGETQYF,TGCAGTAACAGGGCCGGAGAGACCCAGTACTTC
TRBV6-1,.,TRBJ1-1,.,CASSIRTEAFF,TGTGCCAGCAGTATAAGGACTGAAGCTTTCTTT
TRBV7-6,.,TRBJ2-1,few,CASSRTGTPYNEQFF,TGTGCCAGCAGCCGAACCGGGACTCCGTACAATGAGCAGTTCTTC
TRBV6-1,.,TRBJ2-7,.,CASSESQGSYEQYF,TGTGCCAGCAGTGAGAGCCAGGGCTCCTACGAGCAGTACTTC
TRBV7-6,.,TRBJ1-5,.,CASSSGLRGSNQPQHF,TGTGCCAGCAGCTCCGGACTTCGAGGGAGCAATCAGCCCCAGCATTTT
TRBV9,.,TRBJ2-7,.,CASSADSDYREQYF,TGTGCCAGCAGCGCGGATTCGGACTATCGCGAGCAGTACTTC
TRBV5-5,.,TRBJ1-3,.,CASRAPGHISGNTIYF,TGTGCCAGCAGGGCTCCCGGGCATATCTCTGGAAACACCATATATTTT
TRBV9,.,TRBJ2-7,.,CASSVGLLAGPYEQYF,TGTGCCAGCAGCGTAGGACTTCTCGCCGGGCCCTACGAGCAGTACTTC
TRBV27,TRBD1,TRBJ1-2,.,CASSLYSNRGTTRLYTF,TGTGCCAGCAGTCTTTATTCTAACAGGGGGACCACACGGCTTTACACCTTC
TRBV19,.,TRBJ2-1,.,CASSASFRYNEQFF,TGTGCCAGTTCCGCTAGTTTTAGGTACAATGAGCAGTTCTTC
TRBV7-2,TRBD2,TRBJ2-5,once,CASSIGGALETQYF,TGTGCCAGCAGCATCGGGGGGGCCCTAGAGACCCAGTACTTC
TRBV27,TRBD1,TRBJ1-2,few,CASSPRTGEGYTF,TGTGCCAGCAGTCCGAGGACAGGGGAGGGCTACACCTTC
TRBV6-4,TRBD1,TRBJ1-1,.,CTSEGDRVRDEAFF,TGTACCAGCGAAGGGGACAGGGTACGGGATGAAGCTTTCTTT
TRBV29-1,.,TRBJ1-1,few,CSVERPENTEAFF,TGCAGCGTTGAAAGACCAGAAAACACTGAAGCTTTCTTT
TRBV5-1,.,TRBJ2-2,.,CASSDNPPTGELFF,TGCGCCAGTTCGGACAATCCTCCCACCGGGGAGCTGTTTTTT
TRBV7-9,.,TRBJ1-1,.,CASSLLGHRGDEMGEAFF,TGTGCCAGCAGCTTACTAGGGCACCGTGGGGACGAGATGGGCGAAGCTTTCTTT
TRBV4-1,.,TRBJ1-6,large,CASSQDGGLRSPLHF,TGCGCCAGCAGCCAAGATGGGGGACTCCGGTCACCCCTCCACTTT
TRBV9,.,TRBJ1-1,.,CASSARQTVTEAFF,TGTGCCAGCAGCGCCCGACAGACCGTCACTGAAGCTTTCTTT
TRBV30,.,TRBJ2-5,.,CAWSLRGETQYF,TGTGCCTGGAGTCTCAGAGGGGAGACCCAGTACTTC
TRBV7-3,.,TRBJ2-7,few,CASSLDGGGQPYEQYF,TGTGCCAGCAGCCTCGACGGCGGGGGCCAACCCTACGAGCAGTACTTC
TRBV2,.,TRBJ2-1,.,CASSEGLGVTHYNEQFF,TGTGCCAGCAGTGAAGGTTTAGGAGTGACGCATTACAATGAGCAGTTCTTC